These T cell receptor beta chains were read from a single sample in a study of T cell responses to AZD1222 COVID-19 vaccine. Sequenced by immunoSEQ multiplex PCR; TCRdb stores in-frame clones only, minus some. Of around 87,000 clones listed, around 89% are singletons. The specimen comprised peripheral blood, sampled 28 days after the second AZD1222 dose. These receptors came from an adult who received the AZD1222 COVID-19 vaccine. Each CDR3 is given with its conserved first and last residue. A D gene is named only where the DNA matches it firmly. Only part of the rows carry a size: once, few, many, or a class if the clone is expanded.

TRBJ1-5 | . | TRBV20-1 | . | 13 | TGCAGTGCTAGTAGGGGATGGAATCAGCCCCAGCATTTT | CSASRGWNQPQHF
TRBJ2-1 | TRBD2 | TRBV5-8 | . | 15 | TGTGCCAGCAGCCCCCGGGACTACTTCTACAATGAGCAGTTCTTC | CASSPRDYFYNEQFF
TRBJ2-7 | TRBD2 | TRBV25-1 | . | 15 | TGTGCCAGCAGTGGCCCCTCTGCGGGGGGTTACGAGCAGTACTTC | CASSGPSAGGYEQYF
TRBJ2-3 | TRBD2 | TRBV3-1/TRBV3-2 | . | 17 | TGTGCCAGCAGCCAAGACGTAGGACTAGCGGGTTTAGATACGCAGTATTTT | CASSQDVGLAGLDTQYF
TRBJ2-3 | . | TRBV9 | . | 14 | TGTGCCAGCAGCGTAGGGGGGGCACAAGATACGCAGTATTTT | CASSVGGAQDTQYF
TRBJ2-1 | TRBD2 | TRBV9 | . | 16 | TGTGCCAGCAGCGAGTTTAGCGGGACAAACTACAATGAGCAGTTCTTC | CASSEFSGTNYNEQFF
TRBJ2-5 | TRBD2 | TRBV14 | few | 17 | TGTGCCAGCAGCCGAGAGATAGCGGGAGGCCAGCGGGAGACCCAGTACTTC | CASSREIAGGQRETQYF
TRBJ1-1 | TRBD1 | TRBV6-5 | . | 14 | TGTGCCAGCAGGAAGATAGGGGGCTTGACTGAAGCTTTCTTT | CASRKIGGLTEAFF
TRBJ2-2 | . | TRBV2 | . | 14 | TGTGCCAGCATGAGGGAATTTAACACCGGGGAGCTGTTTTTT | CASMREFNTGELFF
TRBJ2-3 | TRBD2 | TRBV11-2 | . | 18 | TGTGCCAGCAGCGCCCGACTAGCTCGGACGACACGCACAGATACGCAGTATTTT | CASSARLARTTRTDTQYF
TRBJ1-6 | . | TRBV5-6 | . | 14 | TGTGCCAGCAGCTTTGCCCCGGGGGATTCACCCCTCCACTTT | CASSFAPGDSPLHF
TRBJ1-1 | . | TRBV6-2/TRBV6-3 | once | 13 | TGTGCCAGCAGTGAGGGACCGGGCACTGAAGCTTTCTTT | CASSEGPGTEAFF
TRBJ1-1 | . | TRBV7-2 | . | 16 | TGTGCCAGCAGCTTAGGGCTGGGGTGGGGGAACACTGAAGCTTTCTTT | CASSLGLGWGNTEAFF
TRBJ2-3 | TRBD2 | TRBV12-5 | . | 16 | TGTGCTAGTGGTTTGGCGGGGGGGCCGGTCTCAGATACGCAGTATTTT | CASGLAGGPVSDTQYF
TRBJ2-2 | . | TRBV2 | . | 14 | TGTGCCAGCCGTCAGACTAGTAACACCGGGGAGCTGTTTTTT | CASRQTSNTGELFF
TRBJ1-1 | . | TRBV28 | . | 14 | TGTGCCAGCAGTTTATCGGGCCGGGACACTGAAGCTTTCTTT | CASSLSGRDTEAFF
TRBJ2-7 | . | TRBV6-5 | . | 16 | TGTGCCAGCAGTTACTCCCTAAGGACAGACCGCTACGAGCAGTACTTC | CASSYSLRTDRYEQYF
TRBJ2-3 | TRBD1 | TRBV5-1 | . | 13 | TGCGCCAGCGGGGGACAGGGGGCGGATACGCAGTATTTT | CASGGQGADTQYF
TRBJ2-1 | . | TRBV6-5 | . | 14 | TGTGCCAGCAGGGCCTTCAGGGACTCCAATGAGCAGTTCTTC | CASRAFRDSNEQFF
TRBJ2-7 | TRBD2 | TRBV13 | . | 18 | TGTGCCAGCAGCCCCCCCCATGCCCAGCGGGGCCGCCGCTACGAGCAGTACTTC | CASSPPHAQRGRRYEQYF
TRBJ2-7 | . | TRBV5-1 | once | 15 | TGCGCCAGCAGCACCTGGGGGGCAGGCTCCTACGAGCAGTACTTC | CASSTWGAGSYEQYF
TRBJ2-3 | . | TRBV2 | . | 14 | TGTGCCAGCAGTATAGCGCCGAGGGCAGATACGCAGTATTTT | CASSIAPRADTQYF
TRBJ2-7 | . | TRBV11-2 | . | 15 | TGTGCCAGCAGCTTAGGACCGGGGCCCGCCTACGAGCAGTACTTC | CASSLGPGPAYEQYF
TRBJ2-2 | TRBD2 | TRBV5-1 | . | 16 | TGCGCCAGCAGCTTGGGCGCTAGCGGGGGAACCGGGGAGCTGTTTTTT | CASSLGASGGTGELFF
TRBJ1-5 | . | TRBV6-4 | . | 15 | TGTGCCAGCAGTGCCGGGACGGGGGGCAATCAGCCCCAGCATTTT | CASSAGTGGNQPQHF
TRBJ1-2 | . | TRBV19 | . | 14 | TGTGCCAGTAGTCTACACACAGCTAACTATGGCTACACCTTC | CASSLHTANYGYTF
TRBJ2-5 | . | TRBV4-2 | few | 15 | TGTGCCAGCAGCCAAGGAGCCGCTAGCCAAGAGACCCAGTACTTC | CASSQGAASQETQYF
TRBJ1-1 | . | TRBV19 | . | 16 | TGTGCCAGTAGTCGGTCTCAGCGTCCCCTCACGACTGAAGCTTTCTTT | CASSRSQRPLTTEAFF
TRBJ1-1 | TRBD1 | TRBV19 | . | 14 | TGTGCCAGTAGTACCGACAGGGTCGACACTGAAGCTTTCTTT | CASSTDRVDTEAFF